What follows are 18 T cell receptor beta chains derived from one specimen sequenced in a study of blood T cell repertoires in COVID-19. Some clones are missing from TCRdb's copy, which holds only in-frame ones; the method was immunoSEQ multiplex PCR. The data contain roughly 260,000 clones, more than 75% of them singletons. The sequenced sample was peripheral blood. All receptors come from a woman aged 50 to 60 with acute or convalescent COVID-19.

The rearrangement links TRBV28 to TRBJ2-2, with D perhaps matching TRBD2 (7 bases). Trimming took off 6 bases at V and 2 bases at J, with 16 bases between the two ends. Germline loops: CDR1 MDHEN, CDR2 SYDVKM. The CDR3 has 16 residues. DNA of the CDR3: TGTGCCAGCAGCGAGGGGGAGGGCCTAAACACCGGGGAGCTGTTTTTT. This translates into CASSEGEGLNTGELFF.

This rearrangement joins TRBV11-2 to TRBJ2-1, with TRBD1 identical over 7 bases. CDR1 and CDR2 (germline): SGHAT, FQNNGV. This CDR3 comprises 15 residues. V lost 6 bases and J lost 7; bases outside the gene matches: 12. In DNA form, the CDR3 reads TGTGCCAGCAGGCTTATCAAGGGGGCGCGAAATGAGCAGTTCTTC. It yields the protein CASRLIKGARNEQFF.

V and J are TRBV6-2 or TRBV6-3 and TRBJ2-7, with 8 bases aligning to TRBD2. Germline CDR1 MNHEY, CDR2 SVGEGT. The CDR3 extends over 16 amino acids. J lost 0 bases, V lost 2 bases, and 6 bases had no gene match. For the CDR3, the DNA is TGTGCCAGCAGTTACGGGTCGGGGGGGTACTCCTACGAGCAGTACTTC. Its translation: CASSYGSGGYSYEQYF.

This chain connects TRBV7-2 to TRBJ2-1; 8 nucleotides agree with TRBD2. Germline V lookup: CDR1 SGHTA, CDR2 FQGNSA. With V trimmed by 1 base and J by 7 bases, 9 bases remained unmatched. This CDR3 has 16 residues. CDR3 DNA: TGTGCCAGCAGCTTAGGGGGCGGGAGGCAAGGGAATGAGCAGTTCTTC. It specifies CASSLGGGRQGNEQFF.

This chain connects TRBV13 to TRBJ2-3, with D unresolved. Germline V gene sequence: CDR1 PRHDT, CDR2 FYEKMQ (reference sequence). V was clipped by 4 bases and J by 0 bases, with 17 bases between them. The CDR3 sequence is 17 residues long. The DNA of the CDR3 is TGTGCCAGCAGCTCCGCCGCCAGGCTCATCAGCACAGATACGCAGTATTTT. It yields the protein CASSSAARLISTDTQYF. The variable domain in full, completed from reference TRBV13 and TRBJ2-3, reads AAGVIQSPRHLIKEKRETATLKCYPIPRHDTVYWYQQGPGQDPQFLISFYEKMQSDKGSIPDRFSAQQFSDYHSELNMSSLELGDSALYFCASSSAARLISTDTQYFGPGTRLTVL.

The V call is TRBV24-1, the J call TRBJ2-2; D unclear. V dropped 0 bases and J dropped 1 base, with 8 bases sitting between them. The CDR3 length is 16 residues. Germline CDR1 KGHDR, CDR2 SFDVKD. CDR3 loop: CATSDLMPVNTGELFF. The CDR3 nucleotides read TGTGCCACCAGTGATTTGATGCCAGTGAACACCGGGGAGCTGTTTTTT.

The chain recombines TRBV10-3 with TRBJ2-5, with a tentative D call TRBD1 (6 bases). From germline, CDR1 is ENHRY and CDR2 SYGVKD. This CDR3 has 17 amino acids. Trimming removed 3 bases at V and 5 bases at J, with 22 bases between. The DNA for the CDR3 is TGTGCCATCAGTGACCGGGACAACCTTCAAGCTAGGGAGACCCAGTACTTC. It translates to CAISDRDNLQARETQYF.

The chain is built from TRBV6-6 and TRBJ2-1, with D possibly being TRBD2 (5 bases). Looked up from germline, CDR1 is MNHNY and CDR2 is SVGAGI (reference sequence). Trimming pared 4 bases from V and 0 bases from J, leaving 13 bases between. This CDR3 is 16 amino acids long. The CDR3 is CASSSRIGSSYNEQFF. CDR3 in DNA: TGTGCCAGCAGTTCCCGGATAGGGAGCTCCTACAATGAGCAGTTCTTC.

Concerning this clone: The sample carries other DNA sequences with the same CDR3. This chain joins TRBV27 and TRBJ1-1, with a possible D match to TRBD1 (5 bases). The germline gives CDR1 MNHEY, CDR2 SMNVEV (reference sequence). The CDR3 totals 14 residues. V lost 3 bases, J lost 1 base, and 9 bases lay in between. CDR3 DNA sequence: TGTGCCAGCAGTTTGGAGGGGAGGAACACTGAAGCTTTCTTT. Translating it yields CASSLEGRNTEAFF.

V and J are TRBV5-1 and TRBJ2-3; 8 bases are a match to TRBD1. V lost 1 base, J lost 2 bases, and 3 bases stayed unmatched. The germline CDR1 and CDR2 sequences are SGHRS and YFSETQ. The CDR3 totals 15 residues. The CDR3 coding sequence is TGCGCCAGCAGCTTGCGGACAGGGAACACAGATACGCAGTATTTT. This translates into CASSLRTGNTDTQYF.

V and J are TRBV6-5 and TRBJ1-1, with a tentative D call TRBD1 (6 bases). CDR3 length: 15 amino acids. V was pared by 3 bases and J by 3 bases, with 14 bases between. Looked up from germline, CDR1 is MNHEY and CDR2 is SVGAGI. CDR3 in DNA: TGTGCCAGCAGTTATAGCTACAGGGTGGACACTGAAGCTTTCTTT. Protein product: CASSYSYRVDTEAFF.

This chain links TRBV11-2 with TRBJ1-5; tentative D call: TRBD1 (5 bases). Germline loops: CDR1 SGHAT, CDR2 FQNNGV. The CDR3 runs to 13 residues. The germline V and J ends were trimmed by 0 bases and 6 bases, with 6 bases remaining between them. This CDR3 is CASSLDRAQPQHF. The CDR3 DNA is TGTGCCAGCAGCTTAGACAGGGCTCAGCCCCAGCATTTT.

This clone is a singleton in its sample. V gene TRBV28 combines with J gene TRBJ2-2; 7 nucleotides align to TRBD1. This CDR3 comprises 15 residues. The ends lost 8 bases at V and 7 bases at J; junction bases unmatched: 13. Germline V gene lookup returns CDR1 MDHEN and CDR2 SYDVKM. CDR3 bases: TGTGCCAGCGTAGACAGGGTCCGATGGGGCGGGGAGCTGTTTTTT. Translating it yields CASVDRVRWGGELFF.

This chain connects TRBV18 to TRBJ1-5; no firm D call. Germline CDR1 KGHSH, CDR2 LQKENI. Trimming stripped 0 bases from V and 9 bases from J, with 9 bases between. This CDR3 has 13 amino acids. CDR3 coding DNA: TGTGCCAGCTCACCACCGGACCGGGGGCCCCAGCATTTT. Protein sequence: CASSPPDRGPQHF. The full variable domain, rest sourced from reference TRBV18 and TRBJ1-5, is NAGVMQNPRHLVRRRGQEARLRCSPMKGHSHVYWYRQLPEEGLKFMVYLQKENIIDESGMPKERFSAEFPKEGPSILRIQQVVRGDSAAYFCASSPPDRGPQHFGDGTRLSIL.

The chain has TRBV19 and TRBJ2-1; 9 bases are shared with TRBD2. V shed 5 bases, J shed 1 base, and the junction held 3 bases outside the gene matches. This CDR3 is 15 amino acids long. Germline V gene lookup returns CDR1 LNHDA and CDR2 SQIVND (reference sequence). CDR3 loop: CASSQSGRSYNEQFF. The CDR3 DNA reads as TGTGCCAGTAGTCAAAGCGGGAGGTCCTACAATGAGCAGTTCTTC. The full variable domain, in which reference TRBV19 and TRBJ2-1 provide the parts outside the CDR3, is DGGITQSPKYLFRKEGQNVTLSCEQNLNHDAMYWYRQDPGQGLRLIYYSQIVNDFQKGDIAEGYSVSREKKESFPLTVTSAQKNPTAFYLCASSQSGRSYNEQFFGPGTRLTVL.

Here the CDR3 reads CASSPSKGTGGHNEQFF. Here the CDR3 DNA reads TGTGCCAGCTCACCCTCGAAGGGGACAGGGGGCCACAATGAGCAGTTCTTC. The rearrangement links TRBV18 to TRBJ2-1, with 12 bases aligning to TRBD1. CDR1 and CDR2 (germline): KGHSH, LQKENI. J gave up 5 bases and V 3 bases, and 8 bases lay outside the gene matches. The CDR3 loop spans 17 amino acids.

The gene calls are TRBV27 and TRBJ1-1; weak D call: TRBD1 (6 bases). V was clipped by 2 bases and J by 4 bases, with 11 bases between them. The CDR3 has 14 amino acids. CDR1 and CDR2 from the germline V gene are MNHEY and SMNVEV (reference sequence). The CDR3 DNA reads as TGTGCCAGCAGTTTAGGGGGGGCGCTCACTGAAGCTTTCTTT. This gives the protein CASSLGGALTEAFF.

The J gene is TRBJ2-1, the V gene TRBV7-3; D not resolved. Germline V lookup: CDR1 SGHTA, CDR2 FQGTGA. This CDR3 is 14 amino acids long. V shed 1 base and J shed 6 bases, with 10 bases lying between them. CDR3: CASSLNSSPNEQFF. CDR3 nucleotide sequence: TGTGCCAGCAGCTTAAATTCTAGTCCCAATGAGCAGTTCTTC. Looking up the rest from reference TRBV7-3 and TRBJ2-1 gives the full variable domain: GAGVSQTPSNKVTEKGKYVELRCDPISGHTALYWYRQSLGQGPEFLIYFQGTGAADDSGLPNDRFFAVRPEGSVSTLKIQRTERGDSAVYLCASSLNSSPNEQFFGPGTRLTVL.